One sample yielded the 27 T cell receptor beta chains listed below, sequenced in a study of T cell changes during pregnancy in multiple sclerosis. Repertoires were generated with immunoSEQ multiplex PCR, while TCRdb's copy carries only in-frame clones and drops some. Of about 120,000 clones listed, 90% to 95% are singletons. The source material was peripheral blood, sampled in the third trimester of pregnancy. Source of these receptors: a female donor with multiple sclerosis, enrolled in a pregnancy study.

The V call is TRBV5-4, the J call TRBJ1-6, with 9 bases identical to TRBD1. With V trimmed by 3 bases and J by 6 bases, 7 bases remained unmatched. This CDR3 spans 16 amino acids. Germline V CDR1 and CDR2: SGHNT, YYREEE (reference sequence). The CDR3 nucleotides read TGTGCCAGCAGCTGGATGACAGGGGGGCTTAATTCACCCCTCCACTTT. It codes for CASSWMTGGLNSPLHF.

The chain recombines TRBV7-3 with TRBJ2-6; possibly TRBD1 for D (7 bases). V was shortened by 3 bases and J by 1 base, with 10 bases between the two germline ends. The CDR3 sequence is 16 residues long. The germline V gene encodes CDR1 SGHTA and CDR2 FQGTGA. CDR3: CASSLGGQSGANVLTF. Written as DNA, the CDR3 is TGTGCCAGCAGCTTGGGGGGACAGTCTGGGGCCAACGTCCTGACTTTC.

This clone was counted only a few times. V usage is TRBV29-1 and J usage is TRBJ1-1; TRBD1 agrees at 7 bases. Germline CDR1 SQVTM, CDR2 ANQGSEA. V dropped 6 bases and J dropped 1; count of bases not matched to a gene: 5. This CDR3 is 13 amino acids long. CDR3 sequence (DNA): TGCAGCGTCTCAACAGGGGCGAACACTGAAGCTTTCTTT. It translates to CSVSTGANTEAFF.

V gene TRBV28 combines with J gene TRBJ2-5, with 9 bases identical to TRBD2. The CDR3 spans 15 residues. The germline gives CDR1 MDHEN, CDR2 SYDVKM. V lost 10 bases, J lost 5 bases, and 14 bases stayed unmatched. CDR3 DNA: TGTGCCACCTTTGGGGCGGGAGGGCCTCGGGAGACCCAGTACTTC. Protein: CATFGAGGPRETQYF.

V and J are TRBV6-5 and TRBJ1-4; D possibly corresponds to TRBD1 (5 bases). The germline V and J ends were trimmed by 0 bases and 4 bases, with 9 bases remaining between them. The CDR3 has 15 amino acids. Germline loops: CDR1 MNHEY, CDR2 SVGAGI. The CDR3 here is CASSYSGLRNEKLFF. DNA of the CDR3: TGTGCCAGCAGTTACTCGGGACTGCGTAATGAAAAACTGTTTTTT.

The rearrangement uses TRBV19 and TRBJ1-1, with 8 positions matching TRBD1. V gave up 4 bases and J gave up 5 bases; unmatched junction bases: 6. Per the germline V gene, CDR1 is LNHDA and CDR2 is SQIVND (reference sequence). The CDR3 covers 14 residues. Here the CDR3 DNA reads TGTGCCAGTAGTACCCTCCACAGGGGGACTGAAGCTTTCTTT. It codes for CASSTLHRGTEAFF.

This rearrangement joins TRBV4-1 to TRBJ1-2; D is ambiguous. Per germline, CDR1 MGHRA and CDR2 YSYEKL. V was pared by 5 bases and J by 7 bases, with 17 bases between. There are 14 residues in the CDR3. CDR3 sequence (DNA): TGCGCCAGCAGCGGAGATGCCTCGGCGGGTGGCTACACCTTC. This translates into CASSGDASAGGYTF.

This clone turned up a few times. The V and J genes are TRBV11-3 and TRBJ2-3; D possibly corresponds to TRBD1 (5 bases). Germline lookup yields CDR1 SGHNT and CDR2 YENEEA. The CDR3 is 13 amino acids. Trimming took 5 bases from V and 2 from J, leaving 8 bases between them. The CDR3 sequence: CASSAQDTDTQYF. The DNA for the CDR3 is TGTGCCAGCAGCGCACAGGACACAGATACGCAGTATTTT.

V is TRBV2 and J is TRBJ1-4, with 8 bases matching TRBD1. Trimming at V came to 2 bases and at J to 5 bases, leaving 10 bases not matched to a gene. The CDR3 runs 17 residues. Germline V gene sequence: CDR1 SNHLY, CDR2 FYNNEI. CDR3 sequence (DNA): TGTGCCAGCAGTGAATCCCTTATCGACAGGGGAAATGAAAAACTGTTTTTT. Amino acid sequence: CASSESLIDRGNEKLFF.

The chain employs TRBV11-3 and TRBJ1-1; D is uncertain. The V and J ends lost 3 bases and 1 base respectively, with 6 bases between them. This CDR3 contains 13 residues. The germline V gene has CDR1 SGHNT and CDR2 YENEEA. The CDR3 sequence is CASSFAGNTEAFF. CDR3 DNA sequence: TGTGCCAGCAGCTTTGCGGGGAACACTGAAGCTTTCTTT.

This clone has more than one count but fewer than ten. This sequence joins TRBV5-4 and TRBJ1-1; D perhaps matches TRBD1 (6 bases). CDR1 is SGHNT, CDR2 YYREEE, per germline (reference sequence). The CDR3 consists of 15 residues. V gave up 4 bases and J gave up 0 bases, with 13 bases separating them. CDR3 residues: CASSPGTSMNTEAFF. For the CDR3, the DNA is TGTGCCAGCAGCCCCGGGACAAGCATGAACACTGAAGCTTTCTTT. The full variable domain, in which reference TRBV5-4 and TRBJ1-1 provide the parts outside the CDR3, is ETGVTQSPTHLIKTRGQQVTLRCSSQSGHNTVSWYQQALGQGPQFIFQYYREEENGRGNFPPRFSGLQFPNYSSELNVNALELDDSALYLCASSPGTSMNTEAFFGQGTRLTVV.

The J gene is TRBJ1-2, the V gene TRBV7-9; no clear D gene. Germline CDR1 reads SEHNR; CDR2 reads FQNEAQ (reference sequence). V lost 5 bases and J lost 0, with 13 bases in between. CDR3 length: 15 residues. Here the CDR3 DNA reads TGTGCCAGCAGCCGCGGGAACAATGCTAACTATGGCTACACCTTC. Encoded protein: CASSRGNNANYGYTF. Variable domain in full (rest from reference TRBV7-9 and TRBJ1-2): DTGVSQNPRHKITKRGQNVTFRCDPISEHNRLYWYRQTLGQGPEFLTYFQNEAQLEKSRLLSDRFSAERPKGSFSTLEIQRTEQGDSAMYLCASSRGNNANYGYTFGSGTRLTVV.

This chain links TRBV9 with TRBJ2-2; 9 positions match TRBD1. The trim removed 3 bases at V and 3 bases at J, leaving 6 bases unmatched. The germline CDR1 and CDR2 sequences are SGDLS and YYNGEE. This CDR3 is 16 amino acids long. The CDR3 loop reads CASSDAGTGYTGELFF. The CDR3 DNA sequence: TGTGCCAGCAGCGACGCCGGGACAGGGTACACCGGGGAGCTGTTTTTT.

J is TRBJ1-1 and V is TRBV5-1, with TRBD1 matching over 7 bases. Germline lookup yields CDR1 SGHRS and CDR2 YFSETQ. The length of the CDR3 is 16 residues. V lost 0 bases, J lost 1 base, and 6 bases stayed unmatched. DNA for the CDR3: TGCGCCAGCAGCTTGGTTAGGGGGCGGAGGAACACTGAAGCTTTCTTT. It specifies CASSLVRGRRNTEAFF. Together with reference TRBV5-1 and TRBJ1-1, the CDR3 gives the full variable domain: KAGVTQTPRYLIKTRGQQVTLSCSPISGHRSVSWYQQTPGQGLQFLFEYFSETQRNKGNFPGRFSGRQFSNSRSEMNVSTLELGDSALYLCASSLVRGRRNTEAFFGQGTRLTVV.

The chain has TRBV19 and TRBJ1-1; unclear D gene. The CDR3 extends over 14 amino acids. From germline, CDR1 is LNHDA and CDR2 SQIVND (reference sequence). The V end was cut by 7 bases, the J end by 3 bases, with 15 bases between. Here the CDR3 reads CASKTRVRDTEAFF. The CDR3 DNA sequence: TGTGCCAGTAAGACGAGGGTGAGGGACACTGAAGCTTTCTTT.

The rearrangement joins TRBV19 to TRBJ1-5, with a weak D call TRBD1 (6 bases). The CDR3 is 16 residues long. CDR1 LNHDA and CDR2 SQIVND come from the germline V gene (reference sequence). The ends were cut back, 7 bases at V and 4 bases at J, with 20 bases in the middle. CDR3 DNA: TGTGCCAGTACAGGGGTGCCCCCCACCCTTAATCAGCCCCAGCATTTT. As protein: CASTGVPPTLNQPQHF.

The V gene is TRBV6-1, the J gene TRBJ2-7; the D gene is possibly TRBD1 (5 bases). V was shortened by 4 bases and J by 7 bases, with 14 bases between the two germline ends. The CDR3 runs 13 residues. Germline CDR1 and CDR2: MNHNS and SASEGT. DNA for the CDR3: TGTGCCAGCAGTGTAAGCCAGGGTTGGGAGCAGTACTTC. Encoded protein: CASSVSQGWEQYF.

The CDR3 region has the DNA TGTGCCTGGAACGAGCGAGGCACAGATACGCAGTATTTT. The encoded protein is CAWNERGTDTQYF. The chain is built from TRBV30 and TRBJ2-3, with D unclear. Trimming took off 4 bases at V and 1 base at J, with 9 bases between the two ends. This CDR3 is built from 13 residues. Germline V lookup: CDR1 GTSNPN, CDR2 SVGIG (reference sequence).

The gene calls are TRBV15 and TRBJ2-3; D remains unclear. This CDR3 is 15 amino acids long. Germline values: CDR1 LNHNV, CDR2 YYDKDF (reference sequence). V was trimmed by 4 bases and J by 6 bases, leaving 17 bases between them. CDR3 in amino acids: CATSTRGVREDTQYF. Written as DNA, the CDR3 is TGTGCCACCAGCACCCGCGGAGTTCGCGAGGATACGCAGTATTTT. Full variable domain (missing parts from reference TRBV15 and TRBJ2-3): DAMVIQNPRYQVTQFGKPVTLSCSQTLNHNVMYWYQQKSSQAPKLLFHYYDKDFNNEADTPDNFQSRRPNTSFCFLDIRSPGLGDTAMYLCATSTRGVREDTQYFGPGTRLTVL.

V usage is TRBV5-1 and J usage is TRBJ1-1, with a possible D match to TRBD1 (5 bases). Germline V gives CDR1 SGHRS, CDR2 YFSETQ. V dropped 5 bases and J dropped 1 base, with 12 bases sitting between them. The CDR3 has 14 residues. The DNA for the CDR3 is TGCGCCAGCAGTTCGGGGGGACCGAACACTGAAGCTTTCTTT. Protein: CASSSGGPNTEAFF.

This chain joins TRBV4-2 and TRBJ1-2; D is ambiguous. V was trimmed by 3 bases and J by 8 bases, leaving 22 bases between them. CDR3 size: 16 residues. Germline V gene lookup returns CDR1 LGHNA and CDR2 YNFKEQ. The CDR3 spells CASSQSLREGTDGYTF. CDR3 DNA sequence: TGTGCCAGCAGCCAGTCACTCCGGGAGGGCACGGACGGCTACACCTTC.

The chain recombines TRBV6-5 with TRBJ2-3, with TRBD2 as a possible D gene (6 bases). The CDR3 is 14 residues long. Germline V CDR1 and CDR2: MNHEY, SVGAGI. The ends were cut back, 3 bases at V and 0 bases at J, with 7 bases in the middle. The CDR3 bases are TGTGCCAGCAGTTATAGCGGTAGCACAGATACGCAGTATTTT. Translation: CASSYSGSTDTQYF.

This clone was seen just once. The chain recombines TRBV7-2 with TRBJ2-3, with TRBD1 as a possible D gene (6 bases). V was trimmed by 5 bases and J by 4 bases, leaving 19 bases between them. Germline V lookup: CDR1 SGHTA, CDR2 FQGNSA. The CDR3 spans 16 residues. As DNA, the CDR3 is TGTGCCAGCAGCCGGCAGGCCGGGACACTGGCAGATACGCAGTATTTT. This translates into CASSRQAGTLADTQYF.

The V and J genes are TRBV27 and TRBJ2-1, with D possibly being TRBD2 (6 bases). V was trimmed by 2 bases and J by 11 bases, leaving 10 bases between them. CDR3 length equals 12 residues. Germline CDR1 and CDR2: MNHEY and SMNVEV (reference sequence). CDR3 nucleotide sequence: TGTGCCAGCAGTTTAACGGGAGTACAGCAGTTCTTC. Amino acids: CASSLTGVQQFF.

This chain's CDR3 is CACPGIHYGYTF. The CDR3 DNA is TGTGCCTGTCCGGGGATCCACTATGGCTACACCTTC. This chain links TRBV30 with TRBJ1-2; no definite D call. Germline values: CDR1 GTSNPN, CDR2 SVGIG (reference sequence). V gave up 6 bases and J gave up 3 bases, with 11 bases separating them. This CDR3 is built from 12 residues.

The chain uses TRBV2 and TRBJ1-1, with no clear D. There are 14 residues in the CDR3. Trimming pared 7 bases from V and 5 bases from J, leaving 17 bases between. Per the germline V gene, CDR1 is SNHLY and CDR2 is FYNNEI. The CDR3 sequence: CASTGRGEGTEAFF. DNA of the CDR3: TGTGCCAGCACCGGTCGGGGAGAAGGTACTGAAGCTTTCTTT.

This clone was detected only once. The chain carries TRBV6-5 and TRBJ2-1, with TRBD2 matching 9 bases. The CDR3 runs to 16 residues. Per the germline V gene, CDR1 is MNHEY and CDR2 is SVGAGI. Trimming at V came to 0 bases and at J to 8 bases, leaving 8 bases not matched to a gene. CDR3 residues: CASSYSMASGKYEQFF. DNA for the CDR3: TGTGCCAGCAGTTACTCGATGGCTAGCGGGAAGTATGAGCAGTTCTTC.